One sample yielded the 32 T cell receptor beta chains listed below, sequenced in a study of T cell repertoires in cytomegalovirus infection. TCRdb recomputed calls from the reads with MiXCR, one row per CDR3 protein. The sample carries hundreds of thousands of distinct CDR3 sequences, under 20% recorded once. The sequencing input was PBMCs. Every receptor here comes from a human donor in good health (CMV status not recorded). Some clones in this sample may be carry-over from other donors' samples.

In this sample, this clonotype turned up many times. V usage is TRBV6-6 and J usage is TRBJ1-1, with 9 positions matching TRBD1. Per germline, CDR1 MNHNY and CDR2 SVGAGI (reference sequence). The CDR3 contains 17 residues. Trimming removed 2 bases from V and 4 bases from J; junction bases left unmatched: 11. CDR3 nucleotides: TGTGCCAGCAGTTACCCATCTGGGACAGGGTTGGGCACTGAAGCTTTCTTT. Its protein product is CASSYPSGTGLGTEAFF.

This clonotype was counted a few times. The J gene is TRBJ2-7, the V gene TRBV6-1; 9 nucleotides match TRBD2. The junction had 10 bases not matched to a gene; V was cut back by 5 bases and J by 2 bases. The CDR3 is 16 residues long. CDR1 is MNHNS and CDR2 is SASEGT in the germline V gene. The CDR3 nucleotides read TGTGCCAGCAGTTGGGCAGCGGGGGGCCGCACCTACGAGCAGTACTTC. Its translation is CASSWAAGGRTYEQYF.

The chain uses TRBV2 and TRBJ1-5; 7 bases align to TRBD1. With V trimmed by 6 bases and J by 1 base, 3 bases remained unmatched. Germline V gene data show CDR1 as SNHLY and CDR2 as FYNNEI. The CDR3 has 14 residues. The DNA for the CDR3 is TGTGCCAGCAGGGGACAGACAAGCAATCAGCCCCAGCATTTT. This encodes CASRGQTSNQPQHF.

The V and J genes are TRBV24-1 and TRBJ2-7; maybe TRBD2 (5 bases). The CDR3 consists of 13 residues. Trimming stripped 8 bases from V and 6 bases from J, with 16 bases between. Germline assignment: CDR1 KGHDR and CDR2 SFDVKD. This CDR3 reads CATTPREPREQYF. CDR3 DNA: TGTGCCACCACCCCGAGGGAACCTCGCGAGCAGTACTTC.

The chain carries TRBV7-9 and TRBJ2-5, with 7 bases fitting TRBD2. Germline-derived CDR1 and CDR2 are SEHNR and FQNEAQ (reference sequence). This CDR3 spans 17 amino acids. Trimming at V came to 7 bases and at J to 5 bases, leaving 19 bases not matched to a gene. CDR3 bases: TGTGCCAGCAAATCCCTTCGGGAGGTCGGGAGCTGGGAGACCCAGTACTTC. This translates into CASKSLREVGSWETQYF.

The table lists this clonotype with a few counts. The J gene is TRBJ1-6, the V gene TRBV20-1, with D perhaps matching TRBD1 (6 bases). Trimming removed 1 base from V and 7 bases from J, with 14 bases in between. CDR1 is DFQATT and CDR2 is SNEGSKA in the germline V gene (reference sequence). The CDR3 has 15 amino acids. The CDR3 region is CSARGGRVQNSPLHF. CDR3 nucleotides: TGCAGTGCTAGAGGGGGGCGCGTTCAGAATTCACCCCTCCACTTT.

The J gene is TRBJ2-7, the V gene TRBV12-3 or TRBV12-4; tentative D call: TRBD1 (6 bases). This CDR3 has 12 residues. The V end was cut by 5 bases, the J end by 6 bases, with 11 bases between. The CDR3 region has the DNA TGTGCCAGCAGTGCCACAGGGACCGAGCAGTACTTC. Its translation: CASSATGTEQYF.

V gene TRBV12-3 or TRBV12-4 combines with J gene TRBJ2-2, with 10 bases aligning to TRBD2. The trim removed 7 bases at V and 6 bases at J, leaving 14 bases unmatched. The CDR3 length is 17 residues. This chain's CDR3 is CASNYLKLAGAPGELFF. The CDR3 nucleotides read TGTGCCAGCAACTACCTTAAGCTAGCGGGGGCGCCCGGGGAGCTGTTTTTT.

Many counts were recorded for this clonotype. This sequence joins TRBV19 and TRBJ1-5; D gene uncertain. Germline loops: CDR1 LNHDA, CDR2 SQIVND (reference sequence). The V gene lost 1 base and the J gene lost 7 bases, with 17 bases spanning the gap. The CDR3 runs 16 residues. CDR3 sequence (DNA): TGTGCCAGTAGTATAGGTGTGCGGTTGAGTGGGCAGCCCCAGCATTTT. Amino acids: CASSIGVRLSGQPQHF.

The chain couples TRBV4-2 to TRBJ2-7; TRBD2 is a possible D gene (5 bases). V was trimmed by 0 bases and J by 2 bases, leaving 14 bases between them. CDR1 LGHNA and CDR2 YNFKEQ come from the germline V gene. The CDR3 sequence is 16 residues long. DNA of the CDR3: TGTGCCAGCAGCCAAGAATGGGCGGGCCAAGCCTACGAGCAGTACTTC. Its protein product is CASSQEWAGQAYEQYF.

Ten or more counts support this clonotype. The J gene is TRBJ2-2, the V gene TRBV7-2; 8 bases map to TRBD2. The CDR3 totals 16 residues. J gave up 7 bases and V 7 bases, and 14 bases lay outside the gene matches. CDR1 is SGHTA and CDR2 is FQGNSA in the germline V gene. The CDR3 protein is CASTTRRGGLNGELFF. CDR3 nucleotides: TGTGCCAGCACCACTAGACGGGGGGGCCTAAACGGGGAGCTGTTTTTT.

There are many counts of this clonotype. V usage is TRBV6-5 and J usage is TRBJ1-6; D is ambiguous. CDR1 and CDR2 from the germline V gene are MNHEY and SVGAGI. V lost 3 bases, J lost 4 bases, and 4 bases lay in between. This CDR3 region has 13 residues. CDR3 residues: CASSYGYNSPLHF. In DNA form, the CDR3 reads TGTGCCAGCAGTTATGGGTATAATTCACCCCTCCACTTT.

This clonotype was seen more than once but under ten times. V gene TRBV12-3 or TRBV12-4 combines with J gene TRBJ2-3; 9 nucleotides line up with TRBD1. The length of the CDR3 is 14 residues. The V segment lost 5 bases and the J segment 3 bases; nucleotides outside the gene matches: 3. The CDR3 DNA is TGTGCCAGCAGTGACAGGGGGAGAACAGATACGCAGTATTTT. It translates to CASSDRGRTDTQYF.

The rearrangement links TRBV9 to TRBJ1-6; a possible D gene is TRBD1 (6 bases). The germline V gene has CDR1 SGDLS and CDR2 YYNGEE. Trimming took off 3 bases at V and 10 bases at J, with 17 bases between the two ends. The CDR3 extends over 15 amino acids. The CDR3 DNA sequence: TGTGCCAGCAGCGGCCCGGAAGGGGGGTGGTCACCCCTCCACTTT. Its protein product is CASSGPEGGWSPLHF.

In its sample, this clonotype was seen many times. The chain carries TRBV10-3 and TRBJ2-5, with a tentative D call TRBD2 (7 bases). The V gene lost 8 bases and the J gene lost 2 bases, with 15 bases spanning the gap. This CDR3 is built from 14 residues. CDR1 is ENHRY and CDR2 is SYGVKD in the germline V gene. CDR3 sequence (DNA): TGTGCCATCTGGGGGGGGCAGGGACAAGAGACCCAGTACTTC. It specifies CAIWGGQGQETQYF.

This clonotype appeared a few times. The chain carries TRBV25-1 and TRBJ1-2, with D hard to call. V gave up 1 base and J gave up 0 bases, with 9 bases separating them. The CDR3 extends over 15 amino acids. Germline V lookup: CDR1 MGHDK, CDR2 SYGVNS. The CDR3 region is CASSESSAANYGYTF. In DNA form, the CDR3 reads TGTGCCAGCAGTGAATCTTCGGCAGCTAACTATGGCTACACCTTC.

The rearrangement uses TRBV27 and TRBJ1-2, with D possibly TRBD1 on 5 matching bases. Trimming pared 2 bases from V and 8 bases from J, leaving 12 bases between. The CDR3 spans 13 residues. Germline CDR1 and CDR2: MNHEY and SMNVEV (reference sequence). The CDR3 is CASSLLAGDGYTF. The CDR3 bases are TGTGCCAGCAGTTTACTCGCGGGGGACGGCTACACCTTC.

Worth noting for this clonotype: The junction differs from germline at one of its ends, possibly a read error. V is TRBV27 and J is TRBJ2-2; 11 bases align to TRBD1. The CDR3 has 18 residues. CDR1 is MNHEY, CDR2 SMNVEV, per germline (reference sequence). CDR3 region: CAISPVDGDRGYAGELFF. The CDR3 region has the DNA TGTGCCATCAGTCCAGTAGATGGGGACAGGGGGTACGCCGGGGAGCTGTTTTTT.

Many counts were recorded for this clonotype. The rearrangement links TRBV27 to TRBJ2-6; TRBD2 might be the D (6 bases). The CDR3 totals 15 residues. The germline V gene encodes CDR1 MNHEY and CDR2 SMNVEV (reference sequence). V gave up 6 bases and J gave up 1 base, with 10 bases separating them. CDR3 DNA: TGTGCCAGCAGCCCCCGGGGGTCTGGGGCCAACGTCCTGACTTTC. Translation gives CASSPRGSGANVLTF.

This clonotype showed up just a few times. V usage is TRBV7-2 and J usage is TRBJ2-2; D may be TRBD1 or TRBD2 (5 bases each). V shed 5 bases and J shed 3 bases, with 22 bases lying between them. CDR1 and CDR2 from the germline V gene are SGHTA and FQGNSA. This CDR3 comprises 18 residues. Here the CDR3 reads CASSLRKGMAGYTGELFF. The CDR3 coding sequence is TGTGCCAGCAGCCTACGGAAGGGGATGGCGGGTTACACCGGGGAGCTGTTTTTT.

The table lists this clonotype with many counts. The CDR3 protein is CASSSNTGTAGYTF. Here the CDR3 DNA reads TGTGCCAGCAGCTCAAACACCGGGACAGCAGGCTACACCTTC. The genes are TRBV7-2 and TRBJ1-2, with TRBD1 matching over 7 bases. Germline V gene lookup returns CDR1 SGHTA and CDR2 FQGNSA. The length of the CDR3 is 14 residues. With V trimmed by 4 bases and J by 8 bases, 10 bases remained unmatched. The entire variable domain, with the rest obtained from reference TRBV7-2 and TRBJ1-2, is as follows: GAGVSQSPSNKVTEKGKDVELRCDPISGHTALYWYRQSLGQGLEFLIYFQGNSAPDKSGLPSDRFSAERTGGSVSTLTIQRTQQEDSAVYLCASSSNTGTAGYTFGSGTRLTVV.

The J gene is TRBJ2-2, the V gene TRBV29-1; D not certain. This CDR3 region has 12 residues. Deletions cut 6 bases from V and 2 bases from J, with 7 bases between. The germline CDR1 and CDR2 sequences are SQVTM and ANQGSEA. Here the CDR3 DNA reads TGCAGCGTAGAGGACAACACCGGGGAGCTGTTTTTT. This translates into CSVEDNTGELFF.

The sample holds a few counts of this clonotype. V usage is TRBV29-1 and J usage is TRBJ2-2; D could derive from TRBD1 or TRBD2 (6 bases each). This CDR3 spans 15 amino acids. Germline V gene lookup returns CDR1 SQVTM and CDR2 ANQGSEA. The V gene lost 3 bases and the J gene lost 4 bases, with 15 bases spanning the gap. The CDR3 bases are TGCAGCGTTGAGAGGGGGGAAGGACCCACCGGGGAGCTGTTTTTT. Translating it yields CSVERGEGPTGELFF.

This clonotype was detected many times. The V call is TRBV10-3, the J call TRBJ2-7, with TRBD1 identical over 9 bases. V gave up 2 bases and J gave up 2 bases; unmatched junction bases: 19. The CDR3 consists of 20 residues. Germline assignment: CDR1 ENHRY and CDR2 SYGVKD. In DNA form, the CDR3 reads TGTGCCATCAGTGAGCAGGTGGGGGACAGGGTTCCCTCCCGGGCCTACGAGCAGTACTTC. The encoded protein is CAISEQVGDRVPSRAYEQYF.

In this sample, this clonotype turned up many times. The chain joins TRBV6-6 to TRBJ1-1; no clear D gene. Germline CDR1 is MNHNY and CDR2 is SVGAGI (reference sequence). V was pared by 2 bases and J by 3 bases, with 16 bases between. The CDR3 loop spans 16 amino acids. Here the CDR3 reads CASSYHVFSGDTEAFF. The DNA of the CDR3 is TGTGCCAGCAGTTACCATGTATTTAGTGGGGACACTGAAGCTTTCTTT.

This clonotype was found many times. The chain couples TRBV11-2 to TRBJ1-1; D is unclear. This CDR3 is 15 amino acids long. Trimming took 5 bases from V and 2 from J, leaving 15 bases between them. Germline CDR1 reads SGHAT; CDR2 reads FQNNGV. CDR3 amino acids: CASSTMGRVNTEAFF. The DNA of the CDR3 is TGTGCCAGCAGCACGATGGGGAGGGTCAACACTGAAGCTTTCTTT. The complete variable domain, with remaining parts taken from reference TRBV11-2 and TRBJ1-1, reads EAGVAQSPRYKIIEKRQSVAFWCNPISGHATLYWYQQILGQGPKLLIQFQNNGVVDDSQLPKDRFSAERLKGVDSTLKIQPAKLEDSAVYLCASSTMGRVNTEAFFGQGTRLTVV.

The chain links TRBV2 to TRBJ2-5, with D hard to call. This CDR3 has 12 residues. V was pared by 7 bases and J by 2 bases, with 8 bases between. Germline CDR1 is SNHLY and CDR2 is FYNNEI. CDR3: CASIGRQETQYF. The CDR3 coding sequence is TGTGCCAGCATTGGAAGACAAGAGACCCAGTACTTC.

This chain's CDR3 is CASSLESWGSTGELFF. The DNA for the CDR3 is TGTGCCAGCAGCTTAGAAAGCTGGGGTAGTACCGGGGAGCTGTTTTTT. This rearrangement joins TRBV11-3 to TRBJ2-2; D call uncertain. Germline values: CDR1 SGHNT, CDR2 YENEEA. With 0 bases removed from V and 5 bases from J, the gap between germline ends came to 13 bases. This CDR3 spans 16 amino acids.

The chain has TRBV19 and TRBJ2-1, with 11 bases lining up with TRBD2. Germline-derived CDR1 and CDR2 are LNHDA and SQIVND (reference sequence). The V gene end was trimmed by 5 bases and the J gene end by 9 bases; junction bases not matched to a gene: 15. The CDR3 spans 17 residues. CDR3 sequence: CASSLTVPSGGRGEQFF. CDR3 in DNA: TGTGCCAGTAGTCTGACCGTTCCTAGCGGGGGGCGGGGTGAGCAGTTCTTC.

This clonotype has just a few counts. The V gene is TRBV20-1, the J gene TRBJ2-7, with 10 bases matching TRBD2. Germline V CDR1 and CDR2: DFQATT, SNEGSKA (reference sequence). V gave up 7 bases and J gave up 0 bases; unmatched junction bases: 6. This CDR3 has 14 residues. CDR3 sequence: CSEIAGGDSYEQYF. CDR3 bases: TGCAGTGAAATAGCGGGGGGCGACTCCTACGAGCAGTACTTC.

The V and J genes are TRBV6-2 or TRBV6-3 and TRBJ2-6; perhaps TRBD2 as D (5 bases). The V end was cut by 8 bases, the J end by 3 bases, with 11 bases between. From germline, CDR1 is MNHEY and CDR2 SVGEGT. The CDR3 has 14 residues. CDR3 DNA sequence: TGTGCCAGCGGTGAGGGATTTGGGGCCAACGTCCTGACTTTC. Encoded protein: CASGEGFGANVLTF.

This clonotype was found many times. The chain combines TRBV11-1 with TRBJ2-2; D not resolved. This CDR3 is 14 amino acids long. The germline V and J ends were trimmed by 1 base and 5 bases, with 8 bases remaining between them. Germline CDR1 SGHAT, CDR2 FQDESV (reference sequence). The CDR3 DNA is TGTGCCAGCAGCTTAGTTCTGGCGACCGGGGAGCTGTTTTTT. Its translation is CASSLVLATGELFF. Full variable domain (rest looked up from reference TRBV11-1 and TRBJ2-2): EAEVAQSPRYKITEKSQAVAFWCDPISGHATLYWYRQILGQGPELLVQFQDESVVDDSQLPKDRFSAERLKGVDSTLKIQPAELGDSAMYLCASSLVLATGELFFGEGSRLTVL.